A selection of T cell receptor beta chains follows, all from one sample in a study of blood T cells in healthy people across ages. TCRdb fed the 5' RACE reads into MiXCR, producing one record per CDR3 protein. In the table there are about 1,500,000 distinct CDR3 sequences, about 30% of which are singletons. The sample was blood. All receptors derive from a young woman in good health. The CDR3 runs from the conserved cysteine through the conserved F or W. A D gene is named only where the DNA matches it firmly.

V: TRBV3-1; length: 17; D: -; J: TRBJ2-5; CDR3: CASSQDGRGTLQETQYF
V: TRBV7-2; length: 12; D: -; J: TRBJ1-2; CDR3: CASSSGEVRGTF
V: TRBV20-1; length: 16; D: TRBD2; J: TRBJ2-1; CDR3: CSARGSLAGGFHEQFF
V: TRBV7-9; length: 14; D: -; J: TRBJ2-1; CDR3: CASSFVNSINEQFF
V: TRBV5-1; length: 17; D: -; J: TRBJ2-3; CDR3: CASSLRGPVTSTDTQYF
V: TRBV7-2; length: 12; D: -; J: TRBJ2-5; CDR3: CASSWRRETRYF
V: TRBV12-3/TRBV12-4; length: 19; D: TRBD1; J: TRBJ1-4; CDR3: CASSNNRQGYLTTNEKLFF
V: TRBV7-2; length: 14; D: TRBD1; J: TRBJ1-1; CDR3: CASRTTGGNTEAFF
V: TRBV5-1; length: 14; D: TRBD1; J: TRBJ2-4; CDR3: CASSWGQAENIQYF
V: TRBV7-9; length: 13; D: -; J: -; CDR3: CASSPEVPYEQYF
V: TRBV20-1; length: 12; D: TRBD2; J: TRBJ2-7; CDR3: CSAVSGSNEQYF
V: TRBV29-1; length: 13; D: -; J: TRBJ2-7; CDR3: CSGERGEGYEQYF
V: TRBV29-1; length: 13; D: -; J: TRBJ2-1; CDR3: CSVASSANNEQFF
V: TRBV9; length: 15; D: -; J: TRBJ2-5; CDR3: CTSSVEGNVEETQYF
V: TRBV12-3/TRBV12-4; length: 14; D: -; J: TRBJ2-7; CDR3: CASSLSTAAYEQYF
V: TRBV27; length: 15; D: -; J: TRBJ2-7; CDR3: CASSPTDSVAYEQYF
V: TRBV27; length: 13; D: -; J: TRBJ1-1; CDR3: CASSSRMNTEAFF
V: TRBV11-2; length: 14; D: -; J: TRBJ2-3; CDR3: CASSLDHSTDTQYF
V: TRBV10-1; length: 15; D: TRBD2; J: TRBJ2-3; CDR3: CASSDPAGEGDTQYF
V: TRBV5-1; length: 17; D: -; J: TRBJ2-5; CDR3: CASSLSQGLLVQETQYF
V: TRBV10-3; length: 15; D: TRBD2; J: TRBJ2-1; CDR3: CAISELAGGDNEQFF
V: TRBV2; length: 14; D: -; J: TRBJ2-7; CDR3: CASSVNDAYNEQYF
V: TRBV29-1; length: 11; D: -; J: TRBJ2-3; CDR3: CSVHRTDTQYF
V: TRBV12-3/TRBV12-4; length: 13; D: TRBD1; J: TRBJ1-2; CDR3: CASRTTGGLGYTF
V: TRBV12-3/TRBV12-4; length: 13; D: TRBD1; J: TRBJ2-7; CDR3: CASRQGTTYEQYF
V: TRBV5-1; length: 14; D: -; J: TRBJ2-4; CDR3: CASNEGYWGGIQYF
V: TRBV28; length: 15; D: -; J: TRBJ1-2; CDR3: CASTLGQGSGYGYTF
V: TRBV5-1; length: 15; D: TRBD1; J: TRBJ2-1; CDR3: CASSSRTGDFNEQFF
V: TRBV27; length: 12; D: -; J: TRBJ1-5; CDR3: CASASGRQPQHF
V: TRBV7-2; length: 15; D: -; J: -; CDR3: CASSLLGGGRNEQYF
V: TRBV12-3/TRBV12-4; length: 17; D: TRBD2; J: TRBJ2-5; CDR3: CASSFQWTGRVGETQYF
V: TRBV20-1; length: 12; D: TRBD1; J: TRBJ2-5; CDR3: CSATGTDYKQYF